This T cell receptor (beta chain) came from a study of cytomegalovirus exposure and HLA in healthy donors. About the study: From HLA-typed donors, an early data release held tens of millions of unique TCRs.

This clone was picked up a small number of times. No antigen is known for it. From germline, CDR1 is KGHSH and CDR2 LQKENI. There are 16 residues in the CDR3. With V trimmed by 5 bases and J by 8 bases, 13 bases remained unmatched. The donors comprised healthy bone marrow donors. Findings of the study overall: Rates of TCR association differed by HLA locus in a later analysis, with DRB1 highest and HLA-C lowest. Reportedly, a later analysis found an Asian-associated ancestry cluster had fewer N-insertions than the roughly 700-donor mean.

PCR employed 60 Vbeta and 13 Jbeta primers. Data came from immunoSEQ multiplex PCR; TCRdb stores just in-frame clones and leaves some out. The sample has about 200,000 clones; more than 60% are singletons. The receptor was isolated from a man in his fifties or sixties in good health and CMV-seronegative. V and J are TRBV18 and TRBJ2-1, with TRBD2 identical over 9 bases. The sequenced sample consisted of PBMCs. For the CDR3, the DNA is TGTGCCAGCTCAGGCCCCGCCAGCGGGAGGATCTATGAGCAGTTCTTC. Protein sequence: CASSGPASGRIYEQFF.